The subject of this entry is one T cell receptor (beta chain). This clonotype appeared many times. Its antigen has not been determined. Base qualities are not provided; no much larger clone lies one nucleotide away. Hyperthyroidism was defined as stable when no progression to ophthalmopathy occurred within 18 months of follow-up. The hyperthyroidism patients were 18 to 65 years old and newly diagnosed, with a disease duration of less than 2 months. Patients with other autoimmune diseases, uncontrolled infections, pregnancy or lactation were excluded. Clinical symptoms, serum thyroxine, TRAb, thyroid ultrasound and orbital computed tomography formed the basis of the diagnosis. PBMCs were isolated from about 9 ml of fresh peripheral blood by Ficoll-Paque density gradient centrifugation. Total RNA was extracted using Trizol reagent, and RNA quality was checked on an Agilent 2100 Bioanalyzer. This record belongs to a study of Graves' ophthalmopathy and Graves' hyperthyroidism (dated by TCRdb to the late 2010s). For context, the study as a whole: Peripheral blood was collected before any treatment was given, at the time of initial diagnosis. TCR beta repertoire signatures were used to distinguish Graves' ophthalmopathy from Graves' hyperthyroidism and to predict progression to ophthalmopathy. In total, over 130 blood samples were TCR-sequenced: approximately 42 ophthalmopathy, roughly 80 hyperthyroidism and about 17 hyperthyroidism-to-ophthalmopathy patients. To explore V-J signatures distinguishing ophthalmopathy from hyperthyroidism, a discovery set of about a hundred patients (roughly 45 ophthalmopathy, about 57 stable hyperthyroidism) was enrolled. An independent validation cohort was composed of around 19 hyperthyroidism patients and around 16 patients who later progressed from hyperthyroidism to ophthalmopathy. T-cell repertoires of thyroid tissue and blood were compared in more than five hyperthyroidism patients. Following sample collection, hyperthyroidism patients were given methimazole at a starting dose of 30 mg daily, and ophthalmopathy patients were given high-dose intravenous methylprednisolone. Overall study outcomes, separate from this receptor: The 13-signature model separated ophthalmopathy from stable hyperthyroidism with 85% to 90% sensitivity and 81.08% specificity in cross-validation, and 80%/75% in the test set. No statistical method was used to predetermine the sample size, and group allocation was not hidden from the investigators. In validation, the model predicted ophthalmopathy progression with about 70% sensitivity and 72.22% specificity; 12 predicted patients were CT-confirmed with GO in a median of about 6.1 months. Among expanded thyroid clonotypes with frequency above 0.001, most also showed up in blood, which suggests that blood repertoires may reflect the thyroid immune response.

V drops 5 bases and J drops 2 bases, leaving 15 bases in between. The CDR3 contains 15 residues, cysteine and phenylalanine counted. The CDR3 DNA has 45 bases and is translated from base 1. The germline V gene yields SNHLY for CDR1 and FYNNEI for CDR2. TCR beta CDR3 regions were amplified from RNA transcripts for repertoire sequencing. The first round of RT-PCR was done with HTBI primers and the Qiagen OneStep RT-PCR kit, and was followed by a second round of multiplex PCR, then size selection and purification. Libraries were sequenced on an Illumina HiSeq2000 using paired-end 100 bp reads. As for the original processing: SOAPnuke was used to process the reads, throwing out any read that had adapters, had uncalled bases, had a mean Phred below 15, or lacked an exact constant-primer or identifier match. COPE v1.2.5 was used to merge the high-quality paired reads. Clonotypes were defined as unique nucleotide sequences and were aligned to IMGT TRB V, D and J references using MiTCR v1.1. The analysis was limited to V-J combinations with a frequency above 0.0001, which together covered approximately 99% of repertoires. A TCR clonal expansion and chaos score per V-J combination was defined as the ratio of F50 clonal expansion to chaos observed in the TCRdist matrix. Welch's t-statistics and random forest were used to reduce the features to approximately 13 V-J combinations, which were then used as input to a naive Bayes classifier. Thyroid-blood repertoire similarity was quantified with the Morisita-Horn index. Using fastp trimming at Q25 and MiXCR clonotype assembly, TCRdb reanalyzed the public sequencing data and kept in-frame beta chains. Rows with one shared CDR3 protein collapse into an entry with the most common genes and DNA. TCRdb, not the original authors, processed these V and J calls. The sample includes some 360,000 distinct CDR3 sequences, with 17% observed a single time. The ten most abundant clones make up around 2.4% of the sample.

This receptor was obtained from an adult woman with stable Graves' hyperthyroidism. Material for sequencing was peripheral blood. Rearrangement joined TRBV2 to TRBJ2-5, with TRBD1 perhaps the D gene, on 6 matching bases. Here the CDR3 is given as CASSSKTGPQETQYF. DNA sequence: TGTGCCAGCAGTAGTAAAACAGGGCCACAAGAGACCCAGTACTTC.